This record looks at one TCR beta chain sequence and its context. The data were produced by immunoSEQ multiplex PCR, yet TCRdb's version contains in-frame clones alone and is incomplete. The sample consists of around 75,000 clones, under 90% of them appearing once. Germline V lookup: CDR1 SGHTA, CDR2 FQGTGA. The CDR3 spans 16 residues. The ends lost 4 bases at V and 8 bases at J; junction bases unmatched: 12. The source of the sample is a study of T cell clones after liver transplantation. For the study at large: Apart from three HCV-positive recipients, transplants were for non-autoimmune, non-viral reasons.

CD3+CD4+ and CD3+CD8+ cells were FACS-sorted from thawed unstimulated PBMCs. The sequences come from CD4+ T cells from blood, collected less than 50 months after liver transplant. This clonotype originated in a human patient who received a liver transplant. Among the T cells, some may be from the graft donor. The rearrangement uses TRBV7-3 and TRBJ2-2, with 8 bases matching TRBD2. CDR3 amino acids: CASSSPSGLRGGELFF. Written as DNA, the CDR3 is TGTGCCAGCAGCTCCCCTAGCGGGCTCCGAGGGGGGGAGCTGTTTTTT.